Described below is a single TCR beta chain sequence and its context. Antigen: not known. The data belong to a study of a mutant IDH1 vaccine in newly diagnosed glioma. Looking at the study overall: Eight vaccinations were given in weeks 1, 3, 5, 7, 11, 15, 19 and 23. Investigators started vaccination 4-6 weeks after radiotherapy alone, or with temozolomide cycles. Treated patients had a mean age of around 40 years and a 62.5% male, around 38% female split.

Time point noted: week 11, during vaccination. Topical imiquimod was applied with each vaccine dose, which held 300 ug of mutant IDH1 20-mer peptide. Study outcomes and limitations: Among patients, nearly 95% showed immune responses induced by the vaccine.

CDR1 SGHTA and CDR2 FQGTGA come from the germline V gene. Trimming stripped 6 bases from V and 0 bases from J, with 7 bases between. This CDR3 is 13 amino acids long. This table comes from immunoSEQ multiplex PCR, and its TCRdb copy is limited to in-frame clones, with some not included. The table includes over 55,000 clones, approximately 89% detected once. The receptor was isolated from a man aged 40-55 years with glioma. The chain employs TRBV7-3 and TRBJ2-3; no reliable D call. The sample in question was PBMCs, obtained from a glioma patient whose treatment included an IDH1 peptide vaccine. Here the CDR3 reads CASRITSTDTQYF. CDR3 DNA: TGTGCCAGCAGGATAACTAGCACAGATACGCAGTATTTT.